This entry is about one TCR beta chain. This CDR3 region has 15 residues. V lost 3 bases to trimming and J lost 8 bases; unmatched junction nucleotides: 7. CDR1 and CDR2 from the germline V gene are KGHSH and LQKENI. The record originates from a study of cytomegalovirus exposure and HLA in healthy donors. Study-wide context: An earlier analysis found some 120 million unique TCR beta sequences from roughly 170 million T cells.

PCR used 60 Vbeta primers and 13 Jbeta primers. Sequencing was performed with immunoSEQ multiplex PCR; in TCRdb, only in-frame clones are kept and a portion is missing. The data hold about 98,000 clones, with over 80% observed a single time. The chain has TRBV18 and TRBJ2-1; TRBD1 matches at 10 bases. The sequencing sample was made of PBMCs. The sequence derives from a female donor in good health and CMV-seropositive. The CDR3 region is CASSPGTGVIDEQFF. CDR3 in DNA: TGTGCCAGCTCACCCGGGACAGGGGTTATCGATGAGCAGTTCTTC.